Below, 16 T cell receptor beta chains from the same sample are listed, as sequenced in a study of T cell repertoires in cytomegalovirus infection. No antigens are known for them. TCRdb re-called the reads with MiXCR, one entry per CDR3 protein. This sample has approximately 310,000 distinct CDR3 sequences; around 25% occur once, and the top ten carry roughly 13%. The material sequenced was cultured PBMCs, taken from culture after CMV antigen stimulation. Every receptor here comes from a human donor in good health (CMV status not recorded). Some clones in this sample may be carry-over from other donors' samples.

This clonotype turned up a few times. The chain couples TRBV24-1 to TRBJ2-1; TRBD1 agrees at 11 bases. CDR1 and CDR2 (germline): KGHDR, SFDVKD. The CDR3 is made up of 15 amino acids. Trimming removed 5 bases from V and 6 bases from J; junction bases left unmatched: 5. The CDR3 nucleotides are TGTGCCACCAGTGGTTGGACAGGGGGCTCCAATGAGCAGTTCTTC. This gives the protein CATSGWTGGSNEQFF.

CDR3 coding DNA: TGCGCCAGCAGCCAAGGGCCTCTAGCGGGAGGTTTCACCGGGGAGCTGTTTTTT. Translated, it gives CASSQGPLAGGFTGELFF. The rearrangement uses TRBV4-1 and TRBJ2-2; 11 nucleotides align to TRBD2. This CDR3 is built from 18 residues. Germline V gives CDR1 MGHRA, CDR2 YSYEKL. After removal of 1 base from V and 4 bases from J, the junction contained 8 bases not matched to a gene.

This clonotype was detected a few times. V usage is TRBV5-8 and J usage is TRBJ1-3, with TRBD1 as a possible D gene (5 bases). The CDR3 is 18 amino acids. V lost 4 bases to trimming and J lost 1 base, with 21 bases between them. Germline loops: CDR1 SGHTS, CDR2 YDEGEE. In nucleotides, the CDR3 is TGTGCCAGCAGCCTCGGGACGGCCGCTGCGGGATCTGGAAACACCATATATTTT. Translating it yields CASSLGTAAAGSGNTIYF.

V gene TRBV4-2 combines with J gene TRBJ1-6; D ambiguous. The CDR3 totals 16 residues. The germline gives CDR1 LGHNA, CDR2 YNFKEQ. V shed 1 base and J shed 5 bases, with 12 bases lying between them. CDR3 protein: CASSQGKQPNNSPLHF. CDR3 nucleotides: TGTGCCAGCAGCCAAGGCAAACAGCCAAATAATTCACCCCTCCACTTT.

This clonotype has just a few counts. The chain joins TRBV7-2 to TRBJ1-1, with 7 nucleotides matching TRBD1. The V and J ends lost 5 bases and 5 bases, in that order; junction bases with no gene match: 8. Germline CDR1 SGHTA, CDR2 FQGNSA. The CDR3 contains 14 residues. The CDR3 DNA is TGTGCCAGCAGCACAAACAGGGGAAGGACTGAAGCTTTCTTT. Its translation is CASSTNRGRTEAFF.

This chain uses TRBV6-2 or TRBV6-3 with TRBJ2-1; D gene unclear. V was trimmed by 4 bases and J by 5 bases, leaving 6 bases between them. This CDR3 has 12 amino acids. CDR1 and CDR2 (germline): MNHEY, SVGEGT. This CDR3 is CASSWSHNEQFF. The CDR3 DNA is TGTGCCAGCAGTTGGTCCCACAATGAGCAGTTCTTC.

Remarks on this clonotype: The junction shows a germline mismatch at one end, possibly a read error. The V call is TRBV5-5, the J call TRBJ2-3; D is unresolved. There are 15 residues in the CDR3. CDR1 and CDR2 from the germline V gene are SGHKS and YYEKEE (reference sequence). The CDR3 region has the DNA TGTGCCAGCAGCTCTCGAACTCTGAGCATAGATACGCAGTATTTT. The encoded protein is CASSSRTLSIDTQYF.

The table lists this clonotype with a few counts. The genes are TRBV4-1 and TRBJ2-1; 13 bases are shared with TRBD2. The CDR3 is 19 residues long. Trimming took 3 bases from V and 7 from J; bases not matched to a gene: 15. Germline V lookup: CDR1 MGHRA, CDR2 YSYEKL. The CDR3 bases are TGCGCCAGCAGCCACCCGGGACTAGCGGGAAATACGGGAGTGAATGAGCAGTTCTTC. Translating gives CASSHPGLAGNTGVNEQFF.

J is TRBJ2-7 and V is TRBV27; D unresolved. The CDR3 is made up of 13 amino acids. Germline CDR1 and CDR2: MNHEY and SMNVEV (reference sequence). Trimming removed 4 bases at V and 0 bases at J, with 7 bases between. This CDR3 reads CASSSVTSYEQYF. In nucleotides, the CDR3 is TGTGCCAGCAGTTCTGTTACCTCCTACGAGCAGTACTTC.

J is TRBJ2-7 and V is TRBV6-2 or TRBV6-3, with 8 bases aligning to TRBD1. V was pared by 6 bases and J by 2 bases, with 3 bases of the junction left unmatched. From germline, CDR1 is MNHEY and CDR2 SVGEGT. This CDR3 has 13 amino acids. This chain's CDR3 is CASRVTGAYEQYV. CDR3 DNA sequence: TGTGCCAGCAGGGTGACAGGGGCCTACGAGCAGTACGTC.

Written as DNA, the CDR3 is TGTGCCAGCAGTTCCCTCCGGGGAGCGGACACTGAAGCTTTCTTT. It encodes CASSSLRGADTEAFF. The J gene is TRBJ1-1, the V gene TRBV27, with unresolved D. Per germline, CDR1 MNHEY and CDR2 SMNVEV (reference sequence). The V end was cut by 4 bases, the J end by 3 bases, with 15 bases between. The CDR3 is 15 amino acids.

In this sample, this clonotype turned up many times. This sequence joins TRBV28 and TRBJ2-4; TRBD1 aligns across 10 bases. Germline CDR1 and CDR2: MDHEN and SYDVKM. The V and J ends lost 3 bases and 5 bases, in that order; junction bases with no gene match: 4. The CDR3 consists of 15 residues. The CDR3 is CASSFSGQGENIQYF. In DNA, the CDR3 is TGTGCCAGCAGTTTTTCCGGACAGGGGGAAAACATTCAGTACTTC.

V gene TRBV6-6 combines with J gene TRBJ2-1; D remains unclear. The CDR3 spans 16 residues. The V end lost 2 bases, the J end lost 0 bases, and 11 bases lay between the germline ends. Per germline, CDR1 MNHNY and CDR2 SVGAGI (reference sequence). The CDR3 spells CASSYRSRNSYNEQFF. Here the CDR3 DNA reads TGTGCCAGCAGTTACCGATCTAGAAACTCCTACAATGAGCAGTTCTTC.

The sample holds a few counts of this clonotype. The chain uses TRBV12-3 or TRBV12-4 and TRBJ1-3; TRBD1 might be the D (5 bases). V shed 5 bases and J shed 8 bases, with 19 bases lying between them. CDR3 length equals 15 residues. This chain's CDR3 is CASSPDRDRKYTIYF. The CDR3 bases are TGTGCCAGCAGTCCCGACCGGGACCGAAAATACACCATATATTTT.

In its sample, this clonotype was seen a few times. The V and J genes are TRBV7-2 and TRBJ1-2, with a tentative D call TRBD1 (6 bases). Germline V gene lookup returns CDR1 SGHTA and CDR2 FQGNSA. The length of the CDR3 is 12 residues. Deletions cut 5 bases from V and 10 bases from J, with 14 bases between. CDR3 region: CASSQDTGNYTF. The CDR3 nucleotides are TGTGCCAGCAGCCAGGATACAGGGAACTACACCTTC.

This clonotype showed up many times. The chain employs TRBV7-2 and TRBJ2-3; 10 positions match TRBD2. CDR1 and CDR2 (germline): SGHTA, FQGNSA. This CDR3 contains 14 residues. The trim removed 0 bases at V and 6 bases at J, leaving 0 bases unmatched. CDR3 bases: TGTGCCAGCAGCTTAGCGACTAGCGGGGATACGCAGTATTTT. Amino acids: CASSLATSGDTQYF.